The 27 T cell receptor beta chains listed next were all sequenced from one sample in a study of T cell responses to AZD1222 COVID-19 vaccine (dated by TCRdb to the early 2020s). Library preparation used the immunoSEQ multiplex PCR assay. Here the immuneACCESS table is served through TCRdb, limited to in-frame sequences with V and J called. Missing clones are a known gap in these copies; in checked studies unresolved V genes cover under half, and the rest lacks a known reason. The sample table holds roughly 150,000 clones, of which 90% to 95% were seen once. Under 1.5% of the sample goes to the ten largest clones. Taken with the paper, the label for time point translates to: about 28 days (+/-7) after the second vaccine dose. The source was peripheral blood, collected 28 days after the second AZD1222 dose. These receptors all come from an adult who received the AZD1222 COVID-19 vaccine.

The chain joins TRBV11-2 to TRBJ2-7, with no clear D. V lost 2 bases to trimming and J lost 2 bases, with 13 bases between them. This CDR3 has 15 residues. The V gene's germline CDR1 is SGHAT and CDR2 FQNNGV. The CDR3 DNA follows: TGTGCCAGCAGCTTACTTCAGGCAAACACCTACGAGCAGTACTTC. This codes for CASSLLQANTYEQYF.

This rearrangement joins TRBV27 to TRBJ2-3; D is ambiguous. V lost 5 bases and J 4 bases, leaving 13 bases between the germline ends. CDR3 size: 14 residues. Germline V gene lookup returns CDR1 MNHEY and CDR2 SMNVEV (reference sequence). CDR3 bases: TGTGCCAGCAGTCCCCAACCTACTTCAGATACGCAGTATTTT. Its translation: CASSPQPTSDTQYF.

This chain joins TRBV11-2 and TRBJ1-2, with D perhaps matching TRBD1 (5 bases). The germline CDR1 and CDR2 sequences are SGHAT and FQNNGV. V lost 4 bases to trimming and J lost 8 bases, with 14 bases between them. This CDR3 is built from 13 residues. Here the CDR3 DNA reads TGTGCCAGCAGCTCGGGACTCCTTTGGGGCTACACCTTC. It is translated as CASSSGLLWGYTF.

The J gene is TRBJ1-3, the V gene TRBV5-8; the match to TRBD1 covers 10 bases. J lost 2 bases, V lost 0 bases, and 14 bases had no gene match. The CDR3 loop spans 20 amino acids. The germline V gene encodes CDR1 SGHTS and CDR2 YDEGEE. The CDR3 DNA is TGTGCCAGCAGCTTGGCCTTGGGACAGGGGCTACAGCACGCTGGAAACACCATATATTTT. It yields the protein CASSLALGQGLQHAGNTIYF.

The chain employs TRBV28 and TRBJ1-4; 10 nucleotides align to TRBD1. The CDR3 covers 16 residues. The ends lost 4 bases at V and 5 bases at J; junction bases unmatched: 7. The germline gives CDR1 MDHEN, CDR2 SYDVKM. CDR3 sequence (DNA): TGTGCCAGCAGTTCTGTGGGACAGGGGAAGAATGAAAAACTGTTTTTT. Its protein is CASSSVGQGKNEKLFF.

The rearrangement links TRBV19 to TRBJ1-2; no clear D gene. The CDR3 is 15 residues long. V was clipped by 4 bases and J by 5 bases, with 17 bases between them. Germline CDR1 LNHDA, CDR2 SQIVND (reference sequence). CDR3 sequence reads: CASSTPVADLYGYTF. CDR3 nucleotide sequence: TGTGCCAGTAGTACCCCCGTCGCAGACCTATATGGCTACACCTTC.

This chain connects TRBV4-2 to TRBJ1-1; D is unclear. Per germline, CDR1 LGHNA and CDR2 YNFKEQ. Trimming took off 0 bases at V and 4 bases at J, with 12 bases between the two ends. This CDR3 has 15 residues. This CDR3 is CASSQDSGEGTEAFF. Here the CDR3 DNA reads TGTGCCAGCAGCCAAGATTCCGGGGAGGGCACTGAAGCTTTCTTT.

The V call is TRBV2, the J call TRBJ1-4; D remains unclear. The V and J ends lost 1 base and 8 bases respectively, with 2 bases between them. This CDR3 is 11 amino acids long. CDR1 and CDR2 from the germline V gene are SNHLY and FYNNEI. In nucleotides, the CDR3 is TGTGCCAGCAGTGAAGTGGAAAAACTGTTTTTT. Translating gives CASSEVEKLFF.

The chain carries TRBV7-2 and TRBJ2-7; D uncertain. The CDR3 sequence is 14 residues long. Trimming pared 3 bases from V and 6 bases from J, leaving 15 bases between. Looked up from germline, CDR1 is SGHTA and CDR2 is FQGNSA. The chain's CDR3 is CASSFGQRNREQYF. For the CDR3, the DNA is TGTGCCAGCAGCTTTGGGCAGCGAAATCGCGAGCAGTACTTC.

The J gene is TRBJ1-4, the V gene TRBV9, with D possibly TRBD1 on 6 matching bases. Trimming took off 4 bases at V and 2 bases at J, with 12 bases between the two ends. Germline V gene data show CDR1 as SGDLS and CDR2 as YYNGEE. This CDR3 is 15 amino acids long. CDR3 in DNA: TGTGCCAGCAGCTCTGGGGGGGGCACTAATGAAAAACTGTTTTTT. Translated, it gives CASSSGGGTNEKLFF.

The chain is built from TRBV6-2 or TRBV6-3 and TRBJ1-2; D unresolved. V was shortened by 5 bases and J by 3 bases, with 10 bases between the two germline ends. Germline CDR1 MNHEY, CDR2 SVGEGT. The CDR3 extends over 13 amino acids. CDR3 amino acids: CASSLDGDYGYTF. Written as DNA, the CDR3 is TGTGCCAGCAGTCTGGACGGAGACTATGGCTACACCTTC.

The chain recombines TRBV28 with TRBJ2-3; 9 nucleotides agree with TRBD1. Germline CDR1 reads MDHEN; CDR2 reads SYDVKM. This CDR3 comprises 15 residues. The J segment lost 4 bases and the V segment lost 5 bases, leaving 7 bases of the junction unmatched. The CDR3: CASSLRDRVSDTQYF. The CDR3 DNA sequence: TGTGCCAGCAGTCTCCGGGACAGGGTCTCAGATACGCAGTATTTT.

The V call is TRBV6-1, the J call TRBJ1-6; D is possibly TRBD1 (5 bases). V shed 1 base and J shed 1 base, with 8 bases lying between them. Germline-derived CDR1 and CDR2 are MNHNS and SASEGT. CDR3 length: 16 amino acids. DNA of the CDR3: TGTGCCAGCAGTGAAGGGAGGGGATCCTATAATTCACCCCTCCACTTT. Amino acids: CASSEGRGSYNSPLHF.

This clone was detected only once. V gene TRBV14 combines with J gene TRBJ2-7; 12 bases fit TRBD1. V shed 2 bases and J 7 bases; nucleotides not matched to a gene: 6. The germline V gene has CDR1 SGHDN and CDR2 FVKESK. This CDR3 region has 15 residues. The CDR3 region is CASSQFGTGGVEQYF. For the CDR3, the DNA is TGTGCCAGCAGCCAATTTGGGACAGGGGGCGTAGAGCAGTACTTC.

This clone was recorded a few times. The chain joins TRBV5-4 to TRBJ1-5, with 9 bases matching TRBD1. Trimming cost V 4 bases and J 5 bases; bases outside gene matches: 7. The germline gives CDR1 SGHNT, CDR2 YYREEE (reference sequence). There are 15 residues in the CDR3. The DNA for the CDR3 is TGTGCCAGCAGCAGAGGGACAGGGAGGGATCAGCCCCAGCATTTT. Translation gives CASSRGTGRDQPQHF. The whole variable domain, remainder taken from reference TRBV5-4 and TRBJ1-5, is ETGVTQSPTHLIKTRGQQVTLRCSSQSGHNTVSWYQQALGQGPQFIFQYYREEENGRGNFPPRFSGLQFPNYSSELNVNALELDDSALYLCASSRGTGRDQPQHFGDGTRLSIL.

This clone was observed a few times. The rearrangement joins TRBV6-4 to TRBJ1-1; TRBD1 agrees at 7 bases. The CDR3 runs to 16 residues. V shed 6 bases and J 2 bases; nucleotides not matched to a gene: 12. Germline CDR1 is MRHNA and CDR2 is SNTAGT. The chain's CDR3 is CASRIYRGPVNTEAFF. The CDR3 region has the DNA TGTGCCAGCAGGATATACAGGGGCCCCGTAAACACTGAAGCTTTCTTT.

The chain carries TRBV11-2 and TRBJ2-6; 8 bases align to TRBD2. Germline lookup yields CDR1 SGHAT and CDR2 FQNNGV. This CDR3 is 15 amino acids long. V was clipped by 5 bases and J by 1 base; unmatched bases: 1. The CDR3 coding sequence is TGTGCCAGCAGCCGGGAGGGGTCTGGGGCCAACGTCCTGACTTTC. It encodes CASSREGSGANVLTF.

The rearrangement links TRBV6-2 or TRBV6-3 to TRBJ2-1; 9 bases map to TRBD2. The germline gives CDR1 MNHEY, CDR2 SVGEGT. CDR3 size: 15 residues. J lost 8 bases, V lost 2 bases, and 7 bases had no gene match. CDR3 sequence: CASSYAGGLSHEQFF. The CDR3 DNA sequence: TGTGCCAGCAGTTACGCGGGGGGGCTCAGCCATGAGCAGTTCTTC.

The chain combines TRBV28 with TRBJ1-2, with D possibly matching TRBD1 (6 bases). Germline V gene lookup returns CDR1 MDHEN and CDR2 SYDVKM. The CDR3 runs 15 residues. Trimming took off 2 bases at V and 0 bases at J, with 10 bases between the two ends. CDR3 coding DNA: TGTGCCAGCAGTTTACCCAGGACAGCTAACTATGGCTACACCTTC. It encodes CASSLPRTANYGYTF.

The rearrangement uses TRBV4-2 and TRBJ1-5; D unresolved. Germline CDR1 LGHNA, CDR2 YNFKEQ. CDR3 length: 14 residues. V gave up 0 bases and J gave up 1 base, with 4 bases separating them. This chain's CDR3 is CASSQDRSNQPQHF. The CDR3 DNA follows: TGTGCCAGCAGCCAAGATAGGAGCAATCAGCCCCAGCATTTT.

The chain couples TRBV13 to TRBJ2-1; TRBD1 matches 9 bases. The V and J ends lost 6 bases and 0 bases, in that order; junction bases with no gene match: 9. CDR3 size: 17 residues. CDR1 is PRHDT, CDR2 FYEKMQ, per germline (reference sequence). The CDR3 here is CASRMDRGRSSYNEQFF. CDR3 bases: TGTGCCAGCAGAATGGACAGGGGACGGAGCTCCTACAATGAGCAGTTCTTC.

V is TRBV3-1 (or the pseudogene TRBV3-2) and J is TRBJ2-5; the D gene is possibly TRBD2 (6 bases). This CDR3 is 13 amino acids long. Germline loops: CDR1 LGHDT, CDR2 YNNKEL (reference sequence). The V end lost 4 bases, the J end lost 4 bases, and 10 bases lay between the germline ends. The CDR3 coding sequence is TGTGCCAGCAGCCCAGGAGGGAGAGAGACCCAGTACTTC. This encodes CASSPGGRETQYF.

The chain couples TRBV4-2 to TRBJ1-6, with 7 bases lining up with TRBD1. V trimming: 5 bases; J trimming: 5 bases; junction bases outside the gene matches: 6. Germline-derived CDR1 and CDR2 are LGHNA and YNFKEQ. CDR3 size: 15 residues. CDR3 sequence: CASSLRQGDNSPLHF. The DNA of the CDR3 is TGTGCCAGCAGCTTACGACAGGGAGATAATTCACCCCTCCACTTT.

The chain combines TRBV19 with TRBJ2-1; D is undetermined. The CDR3 totals 14 residues. V was trimmed by 4 bases and J by 2 bases, leaving 9 bases between them. CDR1 is LNHDA and CDR2 is SQIVND in the germline V gene (reference sequence). The CDR3 DNA sequence: TGTGCCAGTAGTAGGATGTCCGCCTACAATGAGCAGTTCTTC. This gives the protein CASSRMSAYNEQFF.

This clone was seen a handful of times. This chain links TRBV21-1 with TRBJ2-7; the DNA was not compared with TRBD2, the D call given in the table. TRBV21-1 constitutes a pseudogene. CDR3 length equals 11 residues. The CDR3 region has the DNA TGTGCCAGCATTTGCGTTCCGGAGCAGTACTTC. This translates into CASICVPEQYF.

This clone has just a few counts. V is TRBV7-6 and J is TRBJ1-3; unclear D gene. Germline V gene data show CDR1 as SGHVS and CDR2 as FNYEAQ. CDR3 length equals 17 residues. V was pared by 1 base and J by 0 bases, with 13 bases between. The CDR3 spells CASSLGPKSASGNTIYF. The CDR3 coding sequence is TGTGCCAGCAGCTTAGGTCCCAAATCAGCCTCTGGAAACACCATATATTTT. Combining the CDR3 with reference TRBV7-6 and TRBJ1-3 gives the whole variable domain GAGVSQSPRYKVTKRGQDVALRCDPISGHVSLYWYRQALGQGPEFLTYFNYEAQQDKSGLPNDRFSAERPEGSISTLTIQRTEQRDSAMYRCASSLGPKSASGNTIYFGEGSWLTVV.

This chain links TRBV5-1 with TRBJ2-2, with 16 bases matching TRBD2. Trimming at V came to 0 bases and at J to 0 bases, leaving 2 bases not matched to a gene. Germline lookup yields CDR1 SGHRS and CDR2 YFSETQ. CDR3 size: 19 residues. The CDR3 DNA follows: TGCGCCAGCAGCTTGGACGGGACTAGCGGGGGGGCGAACACCGGGGAGCTGTTTTTT. Translating it yields CASSLDGTSGGANTGELFF.